This T cell receptor beta chain was recovered during a study of cytomegalovirus exposure and HLA in healthy donors (dated by TCRdb to about 2017). About the study as a whole: A later analysis indicated that the roughly 130 validation repertoires were generated on the platform also employed for the roughly 650 repertoires of the first cohort. The study aimed to test whether signatures of past pathogen exposure could be identified by cataloging public T cell receptors. Along with the roughly 670-subject first cohort, a separate validation cohort of about 110 different subjects was used. To predict cytomegalovirus infection status, the study brought together high-throughput TCR immunosequencing, statistical association of individual TCRs with disease status, and machine learning. Summary of the overall study and its limitations: The classifier was reported to diagnose cytomegalovirus status with high specificity and sensitivity in both the original and validation cohorts. The validation cohort had no HLA typing available for a later analysis, so co-occurrence within that cohort was assessed over all 120 or so repertoires. A few of the identified cytomegalovirus-associated TCR beta chains were confirmed in vitro to be specific for cytomegalovirus antigens. Most TCR sequences were observed very rarely across donors, whereas some public TCRs were present in many individuals. It was suggested by the authors that the approach could potentially be generalized to other disease states and immunological phenotypes. In the study, some 180 TCR beta chains were listed as associated with cytomegalovirus. In a later analysis, TCRs clustered in the first cohort were found to also tend to co-occur in the approximately 120 validation repertoires, with roughly 93% of cluster scores above 0.

Separate from the roughly 700-subject first cohort, the validation cohort of more than 90 subjects was the group to which the donors belonged. As regards this clone: Its cognate antigen has yet to be identified. No much larger clone exists at a distance of one base, and base qualities are not known.

Library method: the immunoSEQ multiplex PCR assay. The authors' analysis ran thus. A statistical classification framework was built to diagnose cytomegalovirus status from the catalog of TCR beta chain sequences. TCRdb obtained this table from immuneACCESS and retained in-frame rearrangements with V and J assigned. These tables miss some clones; where compared with another copy, unresolved V genes account for less than half of the shortfall, and the remainder is unexplained. The V and J calls and clone size were taken over from that table, and D and trimming were inferred from the DNA. Within this sample are roughly 63,000 clones, with about 89% of them counted one time only. Of the sample, 1% to 1.5% falls within the top ten clones. Via the germline V gene, CDR1 is MDHEN and CDR2 SYDVKM. Germline trimming: 2 bases from V, 3 bases from J; junction bases outside gene matches: 7. The CDR3 spans 16 residues, from the cysteine through the phenylalanine. The DNA shown is the 48-base CDR3, in frame from base 1.

The chain is made from TRBV28 and TRBJ2-7, and 10 junctional nucleotides match TRBD2. The TCR sequence derives from a woman aged 18-29 years in good health and CMV-seronegative. The sample comprised PBMCs. The CDR3 reads CASSLRTSGTFYEQYF. The base sequence is TGTGCCAGCAGTTTACGGACTAGCGGAACTTTCTACGAGCAGTACTTC.